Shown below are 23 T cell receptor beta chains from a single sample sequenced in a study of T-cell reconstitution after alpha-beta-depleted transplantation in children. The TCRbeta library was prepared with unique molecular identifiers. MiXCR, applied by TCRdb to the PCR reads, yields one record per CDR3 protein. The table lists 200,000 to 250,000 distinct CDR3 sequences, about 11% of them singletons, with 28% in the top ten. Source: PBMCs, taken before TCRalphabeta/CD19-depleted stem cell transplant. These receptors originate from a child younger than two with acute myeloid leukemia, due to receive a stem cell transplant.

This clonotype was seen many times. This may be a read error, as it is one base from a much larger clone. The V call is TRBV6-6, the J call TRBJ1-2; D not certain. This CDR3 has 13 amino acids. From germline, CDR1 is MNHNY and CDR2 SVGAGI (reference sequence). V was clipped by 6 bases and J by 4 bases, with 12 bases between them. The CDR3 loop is CASRGRALYGYTF. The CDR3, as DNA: TGTGCCAGCAGGGGTAGGGCCCTCTATGGCTACACCTTC.

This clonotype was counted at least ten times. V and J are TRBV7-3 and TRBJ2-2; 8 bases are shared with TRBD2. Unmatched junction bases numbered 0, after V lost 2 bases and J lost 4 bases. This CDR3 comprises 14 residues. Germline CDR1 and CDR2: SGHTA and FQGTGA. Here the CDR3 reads CASSLLAGTGELFF. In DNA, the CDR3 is TGTGCCAGCAGCTTACTAGCGGGCACCGGGGAGCTGTTTTTT.

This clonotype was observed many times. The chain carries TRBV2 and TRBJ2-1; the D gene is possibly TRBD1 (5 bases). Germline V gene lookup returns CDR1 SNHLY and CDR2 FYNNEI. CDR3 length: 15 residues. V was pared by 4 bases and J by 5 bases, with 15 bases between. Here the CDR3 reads CASSGGWNRNNEQFF. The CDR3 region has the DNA TGTGCCAGCAGTGGGGGATGGAACAGGAACAATGAGCAGTTCTTC.

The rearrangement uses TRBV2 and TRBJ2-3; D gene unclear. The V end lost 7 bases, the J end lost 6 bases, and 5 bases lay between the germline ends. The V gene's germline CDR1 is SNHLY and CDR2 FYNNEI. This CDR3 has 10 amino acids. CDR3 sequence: CASKQDTQYF. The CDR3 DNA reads TGTGCCAGCAAGCAGGATACGCAGTATTTT.

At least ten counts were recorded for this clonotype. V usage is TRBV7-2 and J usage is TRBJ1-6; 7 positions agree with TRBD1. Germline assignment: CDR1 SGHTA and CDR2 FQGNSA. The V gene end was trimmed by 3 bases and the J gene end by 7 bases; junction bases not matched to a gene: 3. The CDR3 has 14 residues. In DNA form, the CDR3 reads TGTGCCAGCAGCTTCTACAGGGGCAATTCACCCCTCCACTTT. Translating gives CASSFYRGNSPLHF.

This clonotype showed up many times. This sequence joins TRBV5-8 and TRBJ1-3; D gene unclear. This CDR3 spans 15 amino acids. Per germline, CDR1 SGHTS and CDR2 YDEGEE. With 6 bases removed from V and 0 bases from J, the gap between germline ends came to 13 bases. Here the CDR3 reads CASNPRPFSGNTIYF. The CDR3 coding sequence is TGTGCCAGCAACCCACGTCCTTTCTCTGGAAACACCATATATTTT.

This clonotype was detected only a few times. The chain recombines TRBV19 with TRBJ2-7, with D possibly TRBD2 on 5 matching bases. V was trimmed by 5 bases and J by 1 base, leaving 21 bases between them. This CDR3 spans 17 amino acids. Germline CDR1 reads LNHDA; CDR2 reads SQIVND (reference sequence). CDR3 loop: CASSRGGVAGSSYEQYF. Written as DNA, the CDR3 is TGTGCCAGTAGTCGAGGTGGCGTTGCGGGTTCTTCCTACGAGCAGTACTTC.

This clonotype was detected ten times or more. The CDR3 sequence is CASKNQYEQYF. The CDR3, as DNA: TGTGCCAGCAAGAATCAATACGAGCAGTACTTC. The rearrangement joins TRBV2 to TRBJ2-7; no definite D call. Trimming removed 7 bases from V and 4 bases from J, with 8 bases in between. CDR3 size: 11 residues. The germline V gene has CDR1 SNHLY and CDR2 FYNNEI.

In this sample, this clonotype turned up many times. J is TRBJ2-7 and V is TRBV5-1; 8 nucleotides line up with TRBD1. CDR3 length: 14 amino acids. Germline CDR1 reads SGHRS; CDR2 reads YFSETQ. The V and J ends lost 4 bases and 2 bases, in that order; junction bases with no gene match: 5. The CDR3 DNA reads TGCGCCAGCAGCCCGGGGACAGGAGCCTACGAGCAGTACTTC. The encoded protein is CASSPGTGAYEQYF.

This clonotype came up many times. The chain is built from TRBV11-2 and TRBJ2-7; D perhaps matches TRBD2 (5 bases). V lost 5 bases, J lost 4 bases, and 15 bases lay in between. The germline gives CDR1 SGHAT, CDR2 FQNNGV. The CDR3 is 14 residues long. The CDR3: CASSLTFEGYEQYF. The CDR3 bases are TGTGCCAGCAGCCTGACGTTTGAGGGTTACGAGCAGTACTTC.

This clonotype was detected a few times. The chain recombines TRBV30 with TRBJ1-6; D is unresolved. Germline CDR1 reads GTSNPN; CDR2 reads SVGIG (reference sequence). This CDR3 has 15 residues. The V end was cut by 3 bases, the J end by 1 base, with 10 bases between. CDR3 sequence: CAWSRGGSYNSPLHF. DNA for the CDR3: TGTGCCTGGAGCCGGGGAGGGTCCTATAATTCACCCCTCCACTTT.

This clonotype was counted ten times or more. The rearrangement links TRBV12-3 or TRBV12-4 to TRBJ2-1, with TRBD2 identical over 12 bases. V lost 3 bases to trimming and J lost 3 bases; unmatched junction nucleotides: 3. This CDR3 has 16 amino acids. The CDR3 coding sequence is TGTGCCAGCAGTTTGACTAGCGGGGGAGTCTACAATGAGCAGTTCTTC. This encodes CASSLTSGGVYNEQFF.

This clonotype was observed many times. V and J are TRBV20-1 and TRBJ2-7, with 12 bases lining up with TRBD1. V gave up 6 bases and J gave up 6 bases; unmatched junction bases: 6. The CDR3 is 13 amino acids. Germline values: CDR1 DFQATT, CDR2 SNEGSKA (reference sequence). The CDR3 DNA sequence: TGCAGTGCCAGCGGGACAGGGGGCGTCGAGCAGTACTTC. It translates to CSASGTGGVEQYF.

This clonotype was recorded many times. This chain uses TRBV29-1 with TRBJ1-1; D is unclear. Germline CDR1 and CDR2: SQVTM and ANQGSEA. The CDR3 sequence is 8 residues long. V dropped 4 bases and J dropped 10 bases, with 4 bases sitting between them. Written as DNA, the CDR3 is TGCAGCGTTGTCGGAGCTTTCTTT. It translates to CSVVGAFF.

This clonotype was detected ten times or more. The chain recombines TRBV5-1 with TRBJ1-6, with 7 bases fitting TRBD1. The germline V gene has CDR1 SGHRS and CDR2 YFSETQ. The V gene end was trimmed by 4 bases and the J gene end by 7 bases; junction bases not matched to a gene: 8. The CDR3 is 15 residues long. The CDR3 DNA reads TGCGCCAGCAGCACCCAACAGGGGACGAATTCACCCCTCCACTTT. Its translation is CASSTQQGTNSPLHF.

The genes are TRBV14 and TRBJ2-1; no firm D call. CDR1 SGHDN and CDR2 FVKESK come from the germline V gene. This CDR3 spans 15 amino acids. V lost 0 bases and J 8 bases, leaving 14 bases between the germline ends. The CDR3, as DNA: TGTGCCAGCAGCCAAGAGGCCTATCTATGGGATGAGCAGTTCTTC. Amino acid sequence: CASSQEAYLWDEQFF.

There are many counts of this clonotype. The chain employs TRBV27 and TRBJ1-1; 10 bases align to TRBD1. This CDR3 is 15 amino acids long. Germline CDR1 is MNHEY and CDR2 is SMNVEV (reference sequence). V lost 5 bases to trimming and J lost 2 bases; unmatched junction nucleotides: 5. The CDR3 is CASSGDRGLNTEAFF. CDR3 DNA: TGTGCCAGCAGTGGTGACAGGGGGCTTAACACTGAAGCTTTCTTT.

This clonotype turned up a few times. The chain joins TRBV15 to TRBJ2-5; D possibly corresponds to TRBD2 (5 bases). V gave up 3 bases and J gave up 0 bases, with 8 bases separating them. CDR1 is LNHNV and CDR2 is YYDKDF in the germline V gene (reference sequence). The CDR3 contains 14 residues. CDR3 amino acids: CATSSRGYQETQYF. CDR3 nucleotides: TGTGCCACCAGCAGTAGAGGGTACCAAGAGACCCAGTACTTC. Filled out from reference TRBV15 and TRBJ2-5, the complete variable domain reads DAMVIQNPRYQVTQFGKPVTLSCSQTLNHNVMYWYQQKSSQAPKLLFHYYDKDFNNEADTPDNFQSRRPNTSFCFLDIRSPGLGDTAMYLCATSSRGYQETQYFGPGTRLLVL.

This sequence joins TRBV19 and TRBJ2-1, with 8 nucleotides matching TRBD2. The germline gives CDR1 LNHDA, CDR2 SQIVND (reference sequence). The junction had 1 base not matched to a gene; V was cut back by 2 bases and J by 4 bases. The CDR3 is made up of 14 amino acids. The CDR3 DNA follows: TGTGCCAGTAGTATACTAGCGGGTTACAATGAGCAGTTCTTC. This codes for CASSILAGYNEQFF.

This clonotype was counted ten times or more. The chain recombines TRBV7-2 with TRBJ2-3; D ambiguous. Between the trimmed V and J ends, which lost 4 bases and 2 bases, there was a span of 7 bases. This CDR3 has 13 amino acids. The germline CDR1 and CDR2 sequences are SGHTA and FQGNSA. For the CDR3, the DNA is TGTGCCAGCAGCTCACCAAACACAGATACGCAGTATTTT. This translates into CASSSPNTDTQYF.

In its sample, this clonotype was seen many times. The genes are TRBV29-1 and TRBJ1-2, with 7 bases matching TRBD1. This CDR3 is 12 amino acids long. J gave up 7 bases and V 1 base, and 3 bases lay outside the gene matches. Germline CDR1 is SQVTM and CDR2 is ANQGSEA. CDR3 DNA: TGCAGCGTTGAAGGTCAGGGGGGTGGCTACACCTTC. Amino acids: CSVEGQGGGYTF.

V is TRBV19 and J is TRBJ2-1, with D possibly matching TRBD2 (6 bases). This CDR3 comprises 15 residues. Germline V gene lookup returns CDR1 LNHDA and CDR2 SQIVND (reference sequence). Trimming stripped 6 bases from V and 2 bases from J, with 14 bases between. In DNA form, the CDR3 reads TGTGCCAGTAGCCTCCGGACTATTCCCTACAATGAGCAGTTCTTC. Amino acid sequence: CASSLRTIPYNEQFF.

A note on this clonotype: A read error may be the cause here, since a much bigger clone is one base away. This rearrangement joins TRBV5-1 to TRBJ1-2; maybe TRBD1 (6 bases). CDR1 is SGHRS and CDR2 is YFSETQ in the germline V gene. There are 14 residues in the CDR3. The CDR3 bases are TGCGCCAGCAGCTTGGCGGTCAGGGGCTATGGCGACACCTTC. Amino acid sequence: CASSLAVRGYGDTF.